These 5 T cell receptor beta chains were all obtained from the same sample, sequenced in a study of PD-1 blockade in classical Hodgkin lymphoma. The repertoire was sequenced with immunoSEQ multiplex PCR; TCRdb's copy has only in-frame clones and lacks some. The data contain 16,000 or so clones, around 85% of them singletons. Following autologous stem cell transplantation, relapse occurred in every patient, and exposure to brentuximab vedotin varied. With magnetic negative selection, CD4+ T cells were purified from PBMCs that had been thawed. The input for sequencing was CD4+ T cells from blood, taken at baseline. Every receptor here comes from a human donor with classical Hodgkin lymphoma.

This clone was detected only once. J is TRBJ2-6 and V is TRBV18, with 9 bases aligning to TRBD2. V shed 1 base and J 0 bases; nucleotides not matched to a gene: 4. CDR1 and CDR2 from the germline V gene are KGHSH and LQKENI. CDR3 size: 18 residues. CDR3 bases: TGTGCCAGCTCACCACTCGCGGGAGGGTTCTCTGGGGCCAACGTCCTGACTTTC. Translation: CASSPLAGGFSGANVLTF.

This clone is a singleton in its sample. V gene TRBV11-2 combines with J gene TRBJ2-7; perhaps TRBD2 as D (6 bases). Trimming removed 2 bases at V and 2 bases at J, with 10 bases between. The CDR3 length is 14 residues. The V gene's germline CDR1 is SGHAT and CDR2 FQNNGV. The CDR3 DNA sequence: TGTGCCAGCAGCTTATTCCCGGGGGCCTACGAGCAGTACTTC. Translation gives CASSLFPGAYEQYF.

The chain has TRBV28 and TRBJ2-1; TRBD2 aligns across 11 bases. The CDR3 consists of 16 residues. The ends lost 1 base at V and 9 bases at J; junction bases unmatched: 8. Looked up from germline, CDR1 is MDHEN and CDR2 is SYDVKM. In DNA form, the CDR3 reads TGTGCCAGCAGTTTATACCCGGGACTAGCGGCCACTGAGCAGTTCTTC. Protein sequence: CASSLYPGLAATEQFF.

V is TRBV27 and J is TRBJ2-1; 10 bases are a match to TRBD2. This CDR3 is built from 17 residues. The V and J ends lost 6 bases and 3 bases, in that order; junction bases with no gene match: 11. From germline, CDR1 is MNHEY and CDR2 SMNVEV (reference sequence). The CDR3 is CASSFSLAGASYNEQFF. In DNA, the CDR3 is TGTGCCAGCAGCTTCTCGCTAGCGGGAGCTAGCTACAATGAGCAGTTCTTC.

The J gene is TRBJ2-3, the V gene TRBV6-6, with D unclear. CDR3 length equals 14 residues. CDR1 and CDR2 (germline): MNHNY, SVGAGI (reference sequence). V was shortened by 1 base and J by 6 bases, with 11 bases between the two germline ends. CDR3 region: CASSYWVLVDTQYF. Written as DNA, the CDR3 is TGTGCCAGCAGTTACTGGGTCCTAGTGGATACGCAGTATTTT.